Listed below are T cell receptor beta chains from one sample, sequenced in a study of blood T cell repertoires in COVID-19. Repertoires were generated with immunoSEQ multiplex PCR, while TCRdb's copy carries only in-frame clones and drops some. Here the sample spans 350,000 to 500,000 clones, 70% to 90% being singletons. Sequenced sample: PBMCs or T cells enriched from blood (not recorded which). The receptors stem from a young woman who had been exposed to COVID-19. The CDR3 runs from the conserved cysteine through the conserved F or W. The order of the fields is J gene, clone size, V gene, D gene, CDR3 protein, CDR3 DNA. A D gene is named only where the DNA matches it firmly. A row's size may be missing; if present it is once, few, many or a size class.

TRBJ1-2 | NA | TRBV29-1 | NA | CSVATAYNYGYTF | TGCAGCGTGGCAACAGCTTATAACTATGGCTACACCTTC
TRBJ1-4 | once | TRBV28 | NA | CASSSLRQATNEKLFF | TGTGCCAGCAGTTCCCTACGACAAGCAACTAATGAAAAACTGTTTTTT
TRBJ2-5 | once | TRBV13 | NA | CASSGRQAETQYF | TGTGCCAGCAGCGGGAGACAGGCGGAGACCCAGTACTTC
TRBJ1-1 | NA | TRBV6-5 | TRBD1 | CASSLTGRTEAFF | TGTGCCAGCAGTCTGACAGGGAGGACTGAAGCTTTCTTT
TRBJ2-7 | NA | TRBV5-1 | NA | CASSSTESSYEQYF | TGCGCCAGCAGCTCGACAGAGAGCTCCTACGAGCAGTACTTC
TRBJ2-6 | NA | TRBV19 | NA | CASSRDSIWMAGANVLTF | TGTGCCAGTAGCCGAGACAGCATTTGGATGGCTGGGGCCAACGTCCTGACTTTC
TRBJ2-7 | NA | TRBV13 | NA | CASSFKLGGTYEQYF | TGTGCCAGCAGCTTTAAGCTAGGTGGCACCTACGAGCAGTACTTC
TRBJ2-2 | NA | TRBV7-2 | TRBD2 | CASGSKGLAGATGELFF | TGTGCCAGCGGATCTAAGGGACTAGCGGGAGCTACCGGGGAGCTGTTTTTT
TRBJ2-7 | NA | TRBV28 | TRBD1 | CASSTTGGEEQYF | TGTGCCAGCTCGACGACAGGGGGAGAAGAGCAGTACTTC
TRBJ1-5 | NA | TRBV19 | TRBD1 | CATTGGKSPQHF | TGTGCCACCACAGGGGGGAAGTCGCCCCAGCATTTT
TRBJ2-7 | once | TRBV20-1 | NA | CSASPGNEQYF | TGCAGTGCTAGTCCAGGGAACGAGCAGTACTTC
TRBJ2-3 | NA | TRBV30 | NA | CASTRGGTDTQYF | TGTGCGAGCACTCGGGGAGGCACAGATACGCAGTATTTT
TRBJ2-7 | NA | TRBV5-1 | TRBD1 | CASSAGQVNSYEQYF | TGCGCCAGCAGCGCGGGACAGGTGAATTCCTACGAGCAGTACTTC
TRBJ2-7 | NA | TRBV18 | NA | CASSPPPGRGEQYF | TGTGCCAGCTCACCACCACCGGGTCGAGGGGAGCAGTACTTC
TRBJ1-6 | NA | TRBV27 | TRBD1 | CASSLFLHGTGSSPLHF | TGTGCCAGCAGTTTATTCCTCCACGGGACAGGATCGTCACCCCTCCACTTT
TRBJ1-1 | NA | TRBV28 | NA | CASTKLLNTEAFF | TGTGCCAGCACTAAACTGCTGAACACTGAAGCTTTCTTT
TRBJ1-3 | NA | TRBV7-9 | NA | CASSLLGAGNTIYF | TGTGCCAGCAGCCTTTTGGGGGCGGGAAACACCATATATTTT
TRBJ2-5 | NA | TRBV5-1 | NA | CASRAGIQETQYF | TGCGCCAGCAGAGCGGGCATCCAAGAGACCCAGTACTTC
TRBJ1-1 | NA | TRBV6-5 | TRBD1 | CASSYSGGARTEAFF | TGTGCCAGCAGTTACTCAGGGGGCGCCAGGACTGAAGCTTTCTTT
TRBJ2-7 | NA | TRBV5-4 | NA | CASSPARGTYEQYF | TGTGCCAGCAGCCCGGCCAGGGGAACCTACGAGCAGTACTTC
TRBJ2-4 | NA | TRBV4-1 | TRBD2 | CASSQEPGTSGSIANIQYF | TGCGCCAGCAGCCAAGAACCCGGGACTAGCGGGAGTATTGCAAACATTCAGTACTTC
TRBJ2-3 | once | TRBV27 | NA | CASGGHESAASTDTQYF | TGTGCCAGCGGCGGGCACGAGTCCGCAGCTAGCACAGATACGCAGTATTTT
TRBJ1-1 | NA | TRBV10-1 | TRBD1 | CASSPDRAGAEAFF | TGCGCCAGCAGTCCGGACAGGGCAGGGGCTGAAGCTTTCTTT
TRBJ2-7 | NA | TRBV10-3 | NA | CAISGRGSSYEQYF | TGTGCCATCAGTGGCCGGGGAAGCTCCTACGAGCAGTACTTC
TRBJ1-4 | NA | TRBV28 | TRBD1 | CASSSSATGGNEKLFF | TGTGCCAGCAGTTCCTCGGCGACAGGGGGCAATGAAAAACTGTTTTTT
TRBJ2-7 | once | TRBV3-1/TRBV3-2 | NA | CASSLTPGSSYEQYF | TGTGCCAGCAGCCTGACCCCAGGATCCTCCTACGAGCAGTACTTC
TRBJ2-7 | NA | TRBV27 | TRBD1 | CASRPGQSGSYEQYF | TGTGCCAGCAGACCGGGACAGTCCGGCTCCTACGAGCAGTACTTC
TRBJ2-2 | NA | TRBV28 | TRBD1 | CASSAGTANTGELFF | TGTGCCAGCAGTGCCGGGACAGCGAACACCGGGGAGCTGTTTTTT
TRBJ2-2 | NA | TRBV2 | NA | CASRRENTGELFF | TGTGCCAGCAGGAGGGAAAACACCGGGGAGCTGTTTTTT
TRBJ1-2 | NA | TRBV5-4 | NA | CASSLAGDVYGYTF | TGTGCCAGCAGCTTGGCCGGAGACGTGTATGGCTACACCTTC
TRBJ1-6 | NA | TRBV7-2 | NA | CASSLGAPSRDSPLHF | TGTGCCAGCAGCTTAGGCGCACCATCTCGTGATTCACCCCTCCACTTT
TRBJ2-7 | few | TRBV7-3 | TRBD1 | CASSLGTGGSYEQYF | TGTGCCAGCAGCTTAGGGACAGGGGGCTCCTACGAGCAGTACTTC
TRBJ2-7 | NA | TRBV7-5 | NA | CARSFPTQVRKYYEQYF | TGTGCCAGAAGCTTTCCAACACAGGTTCGGAAATACTACGAGCAGTACTTC
TRBJ2-1 | NA | TRBV24-1 | TRBD2 | CATSLRTSGSNEQFF | TGTGCCACCAGTCTGAGGACTAGCGGGAGTAATGAGCAGTTCTTC
TRBJ1-1 | NA | TRBV28 | NA | CASRPEEEANTEAFF | TGTGCCAGCAGGCCCGAGGAGGAGGCGAACACTGAAGCTTTCTTT
TRBJ2-7 | NA | TRBV5-1 | NA | CASSLEGGPYEQYF | TGCGCCAGCAGCTTGGAAGGAGGCCCCTACGAGCAGTACTTC
TRBJ1-2 | NA | TRBV19 | NA | CASSIVRGNYGYTF | TGTGCCAGTAGTATAGTGCGGGGAAACTATGGCTACACCTTC
TRBJ1-2 | NA | TRBV27 | NA | CASSNRADGYTF | TGTGCCAGCAGCAACAGGGCGGATGGCTACACCTTC
TRBJ1-2 | NA | TRBV29-1 | NA | CSVEGGVGYTF | TGCAGCGTTGAAGGCGGGGTTGGCTACACCTTC
TRBJ1-5 | NA | TRBV7-9 | NA | CASSGLTGEDQPQHF | TGTGCCAGCAGCGGACTGACAGGAGAAGATCAGCCCCAGCATTTT
TRBJ2-1 | NA | TRBV6-4 | NA | CASSATEGYNEQFF | TGTGCCAGCAGTGCGACGGAGGGGTACAATGAGCAGTTCTTC
TRBJ2-1 | NA | TRBV29-1 | NA | CSSNGPGSYNEQFF | TGCAGCTCAAATGGGCCGGGGTCCTACAATGAGCAGTTCTTC
TRBJ2-7 | NA | TRBV28 | NA | CASIRGGAYEQYF | TGTGCCAGCATAAGAGGGGGTGCCTACGAGCAGTACTTC
TRBJ2-3 | NA | TRBV2 | TRBD2 | CASSDWGEGDTQYF | TGTGCCAGCAGTGATTGGGGGGAGGGAGATACGCAGTATTTT
TRBJ1-4 | NA | TRBV7-2 | TRBD1 | CASSWGTGVGNEKLFF | TGTGCCAGCAGCTGGGGGACAGGGGTTGGTAATGAAAAACTGTTTTTT